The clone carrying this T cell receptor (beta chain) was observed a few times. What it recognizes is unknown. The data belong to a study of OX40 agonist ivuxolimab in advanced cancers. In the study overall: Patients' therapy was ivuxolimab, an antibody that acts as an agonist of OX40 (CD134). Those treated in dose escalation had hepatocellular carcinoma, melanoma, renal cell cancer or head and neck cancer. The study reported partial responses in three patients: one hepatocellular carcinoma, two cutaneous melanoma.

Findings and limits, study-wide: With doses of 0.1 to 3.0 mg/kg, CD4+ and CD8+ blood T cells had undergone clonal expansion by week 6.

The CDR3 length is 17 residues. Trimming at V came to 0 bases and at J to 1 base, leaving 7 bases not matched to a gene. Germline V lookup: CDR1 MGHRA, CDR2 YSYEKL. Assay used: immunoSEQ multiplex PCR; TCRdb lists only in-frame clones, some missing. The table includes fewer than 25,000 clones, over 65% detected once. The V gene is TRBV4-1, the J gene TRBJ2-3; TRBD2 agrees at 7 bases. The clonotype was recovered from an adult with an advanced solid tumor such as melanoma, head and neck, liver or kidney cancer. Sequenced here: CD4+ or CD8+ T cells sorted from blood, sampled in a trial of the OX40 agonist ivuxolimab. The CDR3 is CASSQDGGAGRTDTQYF. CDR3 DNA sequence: TGCGCCAGCAGCCAAGATGGTGGAGCGGGACGCACAGATACGCAGTATTTT.